One sample yielded the 10 T cell receptor beta chains listed below, sequenced in a study of cytomegalovirus exposure and HLA in healthy donors. In the PCR, 60 Vbeta and 13 Jbeta primers were used. The protocol was immunoSEQ multiplex PCR, while the TCRdb copy is restricted to in-frame clones and leaves out a portion. This table has 170,000 or so clones, about 84% appearing once. The sample comprised PBMCs. Receptors were obtained from a man aged 18 to 29 in good health and CMV-seronegative.

The chain combines TRBV27 with TRBJ1-5, with 7 bases that match TRBD1. Germline lookup yields CDR1 MNHEY and CDR2 SMNVEV (reference sequence). V lost 5 bases, J lost 6 bases, and 22 bases stayed unmatched. The CDR3 spans 19 residues. CDR3 amino acids: CASSPRPQGIRDNIQPQHF. CDR3 in DNA: TGTGCCAGCAGTCCCAGGCCACAGGGGATCAGGGACAATATTCAGCCCCAGCATTTT.

V gene TRBV6-5 combines with J gene TRBJ1-2, with D maybe TRBD1 (6 bases). V dropped 3 bases and J dropped 7 bases, with 18 bases sitting between them. The CDR3 spans 15 residues. Germline V gene data show CDR1 as MNHEY and CDR2 as SVGAGI. CDR3 sequence: CASSYATGTQSGYTF. CDR3 sequence (DNA): TGTGCCAGCAGTTATGCCACAGGGACCCAATCTGGCTACACCTTC.

V gene TRBV5-1 combines with J gene TRBJ2-7, with TRBD2 matching 11 bases. Per the germline V gene, CDR1 is SGHRS and CDR2 is YFSETQ. The CDR3 is made up of 17 amino acids. With V trimmed by 0 bases and J by 5 bases, 10 bases remained unmatched. CDR3 amino acids: CASSLGTSGSIFHEQYF. The DNA of the CDR3 is TGCGCCAGCAGCTTGGGTACTAGCGGGAGCATATTCCACGAGCAGTACTTC.

The chain has TRBV5-4 and TRBJ1-4; TRBD1 matches at 9 bases. V gave up 3 bases and J gave up 8 bases; unmatched junction bases: 11. The CDR3 extends over 16 amino acids. Germline V lookup: CDR1 SGHNT, CDR2 YYREEE (reference sequence). In DNA form, the CDR3 reads TGTGCCAGCAGCTACGGACAGGGGAGTCGTGGGGAAAAACTGTTTTTT. Encoded protein: CASSYGQGSRGEKLFF.

The chain recombines TRBV7-2 with TRBJ2-5; TRBD2 matches 7 bases. The CDR3 spans 16 residues. The V segment lost 6 bases and the J segment 0 bases; nucleotides outside the gene matches: 10. Looked up from germline, CDR1 is SGHTA and CDR2 is FQGNSA. The CDR3 region is CASRPRGERYQETQYF. CDR3 in DNA: TGTGCCAGCAGGCCCCGGGGGGAGCGGTACCAAGAGACCCAGTACTTC. The entire variable domain, with the rest obtained from reference TRBV7-2 and TRBJ2-5, is as follows: GAGVSQSPSNKVTEKGKDVELRCDPISGHTALYWYRQSLGQGLEFLIYFQGNSAPDKSGLPSDRFSAERTGGSVSTLTIQRTQQEDSAVYLCASRPRGERYQETQYFGPGTRLLVL.

The V gene is TRBV29-1, the J gene TRBJ2-5; a weak D match, TRBD2 (6 bases). CDR1 and CDR2 (germline): SQVTM, ANQGSEA. The CDR3 extends over 13 amino acids. With 5 bases removed from V and 1 base from J, the gap between germline ends came to 11 bases. CDR3 in DNA: TGCAGCGTTTCCTATAGCGGCCAAGAGACCCAGTACTTC. It codes for CSVSYSGQETQYF.

This chain joins TRBV4-1 and TRBJ2-1; a possible D gene is TRBD2 (6 bases). CDR3 length: 19 amino acids. V gave up 0 bases and J gave up 3 bases, with 21 bases separating them. CDR1 is MGHRA and CDR2 is YSYEKL in the germline V gene. CDR3 bases: TGCGCCAGCAGCCAAGATGCGGGGAACCCTAAACCCGTCTACAATGAGCAGTTCTTC. Encoded protein: CASSQDAGNPKPVYNEQFF.

V is TRBV7-9 and J is TRBJ2-7, with TRBD1 identical over 7 bases. With 8 bases clipped from V and 0 bases from J, the junction kept 4 bases outside the gene matches. This CDR3 has 13 residues. Per germline, CDR1 SEHNR and CDR2 FQNEAQ (reference sequence). CDR3 sequence: CASGDSSSYEQYF. Written as DNA, the CDR3 is TGTGCCAGCGGGGACAGTAGCTCCTACGAGCAGTACTTC.

V usage is TRBV7-9 and J usage is TRBJ2-2; 7 nucleotides line up with TRBD1. This CDR3 spans 16 amino acids. Germline V lookup: CDR1 SEHNR, CDR2 FQNEAQ (reference sequence). Unmatched junction bases numbered 8, after V lost 1 base and J lost 6 bases. The CDR3 coding sequence is TGTGCCAGCAGCTTAGGGGGAACCCAGGGGGCCGGGGAGCTGTTTTTT. This sequence encodes CASSLGGTQGAGELFF.

The CDR3 DNA reads as TGCAGCGTTACTGGACAGGACACTGAAGCTTTCTTT. Translating gives CSVTGQDTEAFF. This chain links TRBV29-1 with TRBJ1-1, with 7 bases matching TRBD1. The CDR3 is made up of 12 amino acids. Trimming took 5 bases from V and 3 from J; bases not matched to a gene: 3. Germline V CDR1 and CDR2: SQVTM, ANQGSEA.